A single sample is the source of the 9 T cell receptor beta chains below, sequenced in a study of control samples from healthy donors and cancer patients. Measured with immunoSEQ multiplex PCR; TCRdb has only the in-frame clones, and not every one. This table has about 50,000 clones, about nine tenths appearing once. Specimen: PBMCs. Receptor source: a man in his fifties with head and neck cancer.

This clone appeared a single time. V gene TRBV5-1 combines with J gene TRBJ2-5; the match to TRBD1 covers 11 bases. Germline CDR1 and CDR2: SGHRS and YFSETQ. The CDR3 length is 14 residues. V shed 4 bases, J shed 5 bases, and the junction held 4 bases outside the gene matches. In nucleotides, the CDR3 is TGCGCCAGCAGCGAGGGACAGGGGGATGAGACCCAGTACTTC. Translation: CASSEGQGDETQYF.

The chain joins TRBV12-3 or TRBV12-4 to TRBJ1-1; a possible D gene is TRBD1 (5 bases). Trimming stripped 2 bases from V and 7 bases from J, with 5 bases between. CDR3 size: 11 residues. The CDR3 nucleotides read TGTGCCAGCAGTTTAAGGGGTGAAGCTTTCTTT. Protein: CASSLRGEAFF.

The gene calls are TRBV29-1 and TRBJ2-1, with 8 bases fitting TRBD1. Germline-derived CDR1 and CDR2 are SQVTM and ANQGSEA. Germline trimming cut 7 bases from V and 9 bases from J; bases unmatched to any gene: 8. This CDR3 region has 12 residues. CDR3 amino acids: CSASRTGSEQFF. The CDR3 DNA sequence: TGCAGCGCCAGCCGGACAGGGAGTGAGCAGTTCTTC.

The chain is built from TRBV6-2 or TRBV6-3 and TRBJ2-2; 13 bases line up with TRBD2. V was pared by 5 bases and J by 4 bases, with 1 base of the junction left unmatched. This CDR3 has 15 residues. CDR1 is MNHEY and CDR2 is SVGEGT in the germline V gene. The CDR3 DNA reads TGTGCCAGCAGTCGGACTAGCGGGAGCACCGGGGAGCTGTTTTTT. This gives the protein CASSRTSGSTGELFF.

The rearrangement uses TRBV7-9 and TRBJ1-3; TRBD1 aligns across 8 bases. Germline-derived CDR1 and CDR2 are SEHNR and FQNEAQ (reference sequence). The ends lost 3 bases at V and 4 bases at J; junction bases unmatched: 5. The CDR3 spans 15 residues. CDR3 loop: CASSLLQGAGNTIYF. The DNA for the CDR3 is TGTGCCAGCAGCTTGCTTCAGGGGGCCGGAAACACCATATATTTT.

The rearrangement uses TRBV10-3 and TRBJ1-4; D is undetermined. CDR1 is ENHRY, CDR2 SYGVKD, per germline. This CDR3 spans 13 amino acids. Trimming pared 4 bases from V and 4 bases from J, leaving 7 bases between. CDR3 amino acids: CAISGAFNEKLFF. The CDR3, as DNA: TGTGCCATCAGTGGGGCGTTTAATGAAAAACTGTTTTTT.

J is TRBJ2-7 and V is TRBV11-2, with D perhaps TRBD1 (5 bases). There are 15 residues in the CDR3. Germline CDR1 SGHAT, CDR2 FQNNGV. Trimming removed 0 bases at V and 3 bases at J, with 12 bases between. In DNA, the CDR3 is TGTGCCAGCAGCTTAGATTTAGGGCAGGGCTACGAGCAGTACTTC. It is translated as CASSLDLGQGYEQYF.

The chain links TRBV6-6 to TRBJ2-3, with D possibly TRBD1 on 6 matching bases. Germline V gene sequence: CDR1 MNHNY, CDR2 SVGAGI (reference sequence). V lost 7 bases to trimming and J lost 3 bases, with 17 bases between them. This CDR3 is built from 15 residues. CDR3 sequence: CASKRPGDETDTQYF. As DNA, the CDR3 is TGTGCCAGCAAACGACCAGGGGATGAGACAGATACGCAGTATTTT.

The chain links TRBV4-2 to TRBJ2-2; no reliable D call. The CDR3 runs 15 residues. Looked up from germline, CDR1 is LGHNA and CDR2 is YNFKEQ. V was shortened by 1 base and J by 0 bases, with 6 bases between the two germline ends. CDR3 DNA: TGTGCCAGCAGCCAAGTCGGACCGAACACCGGGGAGCTGTTTTTT. This sequence encodes CASSQVGPNTGELFF.